Each of the 3 T cell receptor beta chains below was sequenced from the same sample in a study of cytomegalovirus exposure and HLA in healthy donors. The PCR ran on 60 Vbeta and 13 Jbeta primers. The data were produced by immunoSEQ multiplex PCR, yet TCRdb's version contains in-frame clones alone and is incomplete. This table has about 150,000 clones, roughly 82% appearing once. What was sequenced was PBMCs. These receptors all stem from a woman aged 50 to 60 in good health and CMV-seropositive.

This clone was seen a single time. This chain uses TRBV11-2 with TRBJ2-2; D may be TRBD2 (5 bases). The CDR3 loop spans 16 amino acids. Germline assignment: CDR1 SGHAT and CDR2 FQNNGV. V dropped 6 bases and J dropped 1 base, with 15 bases sitting between them. CDR3: CASSQGGGLNTGELFF. CDR3 DNA sequence: TGTGCCAGCAGTCAAGGAGGTGGGCTGAACACCGGGGAGCTGTTTTTT.

This chain uses TRBV7-8 with TRBJ2-1, with 11 nucleotides matching TRBD2. The CDR3 loop spans 15 amino acids. Germline V gene data show CDR1 as SGHVS and CDR2 as FQNEAQ. The J segment lost 3 bases and the V segment lost 8 bases, leaving 6 bases of the junction unmatched. This chain's CDR3 is CASGTTSGGYNEQFF. The CDR3, as DNA: TGTGCCAGCGGTACAACTAGCGGGGGCTACAATGAGCAGTTCTTC.

The V gene is TRBV7-9, the J gene TRBJ1-2; maybe TRBD1 (5 bases). Trimming took 5 bases from V and 7 from J, leaving 17 bases between them. CDR1 SEHNR and CDR2 FQNEAQ come from the germline V gene (reference sequence). The CDR3 covers 14 residues. DNA of the CDR3: TGTGCCAGCAGCCTTCTGTTCGGGGGAGGTGGCTACACCTTC. As protein: CASSLLFGGGGYTF.